This section outlines one T cell receptor beta chain sequence together with its context. Its antigen remains unidentified. The sample originates from a study of synovial regulatory T cells in juvenile arthritis. Study-level findings and limits: Largely private between patients, iaTreg TCR repertoires showed partial overlap with synovial Teff and blood CPL repertoires.

The CDR3 length is 12 residues. This entry has no DNA. Germline CDR1 SQVTM, CDR2 ANQGSEA. The data were produced by immunoSEQ multiplex PCR, yet TCRdb's version contains in-frame clones alone and is incomplete. This table lists more than 7,500 clones. The chain employs TRBV29-1 and TRBJ2-7; TCRdb designates TRBD1, a call that cannot be tested without DNA. This receptor was taken from a donor younger than 30 with juvenile idiopathic arthritis. Sequencing was carried out using Treg cells from blood. Subset here: remaining (HLA-DR-negative) circulating blood Treg cells. CDR3 residues: CSVRDRDYEQYF.